The clone carrying this T cell receptor beta chain came up once. The sample carries other DNA sequences with the same CDR3. Libraries were prepared by immunoSEQ multiplex PCR; TCRdb keeps only in-frame clonotypes and omits some of them. The table has over 850,000 clones, approximately 80% seen once; the top ten hold around 0.47%. This sample is drawn from a study of shared clonotypes between healthy human individuals. The germline CDR1 and CDR2 sequences are SEHNR and FQNEAQ (reference sequence). V shed 1 base and J shed 2 bases, with 5 bases lying between them. The CDR3 is made up of 13 amino acids. Sequenced input: memory CD4+ T cells from PBMCs. Subset reported: CD45RA-negative fraction. This sequence originates from a man aged 18-30 years in good health. Some clones in this sample may be carry-over from other donors' samples. The chain couples TRBV7-9 to TRBJ1-1; D call uncertain. This chain's CDR3 is CASSLEGNTEAFF. CDR3 coding DNA: TGTGCCAGCAGCTTAGAGGGAAACACTGAAGCTTTCTTT.